This TCR beta chain was identified during a study of cytomegalovirus exposure and HLA in healthy donors. Germline CDR1 MNHEY, CDR2 SVGAGI. The junction had 3 bases not matched to a gene; V was cut back by 2 bases and J by 2 bases. This CDR3 has 15 residues. Use of 60 Vbeta and 13 Jbeta primers characterized the PCR. Only in-frame clones appear in the TCRdb table, and some are missing; sequencing was by immunoSEQ multiplex PCR. The repertoire holds around 250,000 clones, with approximately 80% as singletons. A word on this clone: The sample carries other DNA sequences with the same CDR3.

The sample consisted of PBMCs. The receptor was derived from a woman aged 55-69 years in good health and CMV-seropositive. The J gene is TRBJ2-7, the V gene TRBV6-5; the match to TRBD1 covers 10 bases. CDR3 region: CASSYRDRGPYEQYF. The DNA of the CDR3 is TGTGCCAGCAGTTACCGGGACAGGGGTCCCTACGAGCAGTACTTC.